These T cell receptor beta chains were read from a single sample in a study of human T cells and chemical hapten exposure. TCRdb fed the RACE reads into MiXCR, producing one record per CDR3 protein. The sample yields about 360,000 distinct CDR3 sequences, roughly 6.9% seen once. Sequencing was performed on whole blood, taken in connection with sensitization to the hapten diphenylcyclopropenone (DPC). These TCRs come from a woman in her late teens or twenties with alopecia areata. Some clones in this sample may be carry-over from other donors' samples. Both conserved end residues are part of each CDR3. D genes are given only for firm matches. Size is stated for part of the rows, as once, few or many counts, or as a class when the clone is expanded.

>TRBJ1-1|.|many|TRBV5-5
CASSLDPGAARTEAFF
TGTGCCAGCAGCTTGGATCCAGGGGCTGCGAGGACTGAAGCTTTCTTT
>TRBJ1-2|TRBD1|.|TRBV20-1
CSATGSTGGSNYGYTF
TGCAGTGCCACAGGGTCGACAGGGGGCAGTAACTATGGCTACACCTTC
>TRBJ2-2|.|.|TRBV29-1
CSVYMDTGELFF
TGCAGCGTGTACATGGACACCGGGGAGCTGTTTTTT
>TRBJ1-1|.|many|TRBV6-2/TRBV6-3
CASSQRPGTEAFF
TGTGCCAGCAGCCAAAGACCAGGGACTGAAGCTTTCTTT
>TRBJ1-5|TRBD1|.|TRBV6-1
CASTLAGGGQPQHF
TGTGCCAGCACCCTCGCAGGGGGAGGTCAGCCCCAGCATTTT
>TRBJ1-5|.|few|TRBV15
CATSKEGGRDQPQHF
TGTGCCACCAGCAAAGAAGGGGGTCGCGATCAGCCCCAGCATTTT
>TRBJ1-5|TRBD1|many|TRBV20-1
CSASAGGAGQPQHF
TGCAGTGCTAGTGCAGGGGGCGCGGGTCAGCCCCAGCATTTT
>TRBJ1-4|.|.|TRBV6-1
CASTGVGANEKLFF
TGTGCCAGCACCGGGGTAGGAGCTAATGAAAAACTGTTTTTT
>TRBJ1-5|TRBD1|many|TRBV2
CASSVESTGGQPQHF
TGTGCCAGCAGTGTGGAGTCGACAGGGGGGCAGCCCCAGCATTTT
>TRBJ2-5|TRBD2|many|TRBV4-1
CASSQGLAGDETQYF
TGCGCCAGCAGCCAAGGACTAGCGGGGGATGAGACCCAGTACTTC
>TRBJ1-1|TRBD1|few|TRBV5-4
CASSLAGTGPQGEAFF
TGTGCCAGCAGCTTGGCCGGGACAGGGCCCCAGGGTGAAGCTTTCTTT
>TRBJ2-3|.|many|TRBV12-3/TRBV12-4
CASCNPRGATDTQYF
TGTGCCAGCTGCAACCCAAGGGGAGCCACAGATACGCAGTATTTT
>TRBJ2-7|.|many|TRBV5-1
CASSPAAFLEQYF
TGCGCCAGCAGCCCGGCGGCGTTCCTCGAGCAGTACTTC
>TRBJ2-4|TRBD2|many|TRBV11-2
CASGGEMNIQYF
TGTGCCAGCGGGGGGGAAATGAACATTCAGTACTTC
>TRBJ2-2|.|many|TRBV2
CASRFGSYTGELFF
TGTGCCAGCAGGTTCGGGAGTTACACCGGGGAGCTGTTTTTT
>TRBJ1-2|.|.|TRBV9
CASSVDVYSSNYGYTF
TGTGCCAGCAGCGTAGACGTCTACAGCTCTAACTATGGCTACACCTTC
>TRBJ1-5|TRBD1|.|TRBV20-1
CSAARDRKDQPQHF
TGCAGTGCTGCCCGGGACAGGAAGGATCAGCCCCAGCATTTT
>TRBJ1-2|.|many|TRBV28
CASSLGLSHYGYTF
TGTGCCAGCAGCCTGGGGCTTTCCCACTATGGCTACACCTTC
>TRBJ2-3|.|.|TRBV23-1
CASSQCTGPEDTQYF
TGCGCCAGCAGTCAATGCACGGGACCGGAGGATACGCAGTATTTT
>TRBJ1-1|.|.|TRBV9
CASSVVASTNTEAFF
TGTGCCAGCAGCGTAGTGGCCAGTACGAACACTGAAGCTTTCTTT
>TRBJ2-7|.|many|TRBV6-5
CASSYSTAVGSPSYEQYF
TGTGCCAGCAGTTACTCGACTGCTGTCGGGTCCCCCTCCTACGAGCAGTACTTC
>TRBJ2-3|TRBD1|few|TRBV7-8
CASRPGQGSTDTQYF
TGTGCCAGCAGACCCGGACAGGGCAGCACAGATACGCAGTATTTT